This T cell receptor (beta chain) was sequenced for a study of blood T cell repertoires in COVID-19. Overall study: COVID-19 samples, acute and convalescent, were from the United States, Italy and Spain.

V dropped 0 bases and J dropped 4; count of bases not matched to a gene: 1. This CDR3 contains 14 residues. Germline V CDR1 and CDR2: SNHLY, FYNNEI. Produced via immunoSEQ multiplex PCR; TCRdb's table is partial and in-frame only. The sample yields 150,000 to 200,000 clones, around 80% seen once. The study recruited people aged roughly 18 to 100 years across approximately 25 US areas. In this sample, this clone turned up a few times. The receptor was derived from a man aged 45-65 years who had recovered from COVID-19. The V and J genes are TRBV2 and TRBJ1-2; TRBD1 aligns across 8 bases. Sequencing was carried out using PBMCs or T cells enriched from blood (not recorded which). The chain's CDR3 is CASSEATGVYGYTF. CDR3 coding DNA: TGTGCCAGCAGTGAAGCGACAGGGGTCTATGGCTACACCTTC.